This entry concerns a single T cell receptor beta chain. Its antigen specificity is not known. Base qualities are not provided; no much larger clone lies one nucleotide away. CDR1 is given as SGHTA and CDR2 as FQGNSA, both from the germline V gene. Inclusive of the bounding cysteine and phenylalanine, the CDR3 is 15 residues long. Left in the record is the CDR3 DNA by itself, 45 bases read in frame from the first base. After removal of 5 bases from V and 0 bases from J, the junction retains 4 bases not matched to a gene. The data originate from a study of vaccination and CD4 T cells after COVID-19 (dated by TCRdb to 2022 to 2024). With respect to the entire study: Every convalescent patient had a positive nasal swab PCR test for SARS-CoV-2, with mild disease in several patients and severe disease in one. In the convalescent cohort there were six males and four females, among whom were two Hispanic individuals, seven Caucasians, two Asians and one multiracial person. Each participant got two doses of either the Pfizer-BioNTech BNT162b2 vaccine (n=8) or the Moderna mRNA-1273 vaccine (n=2). Post-COVID blood samples were collected from convalescent patients a median of around 96 days after diagnosis, with a range of roughly 30 to 161 days. Post-vaccine blood samples were obtained a median of about 70 days after the second vaccine dose, with a range of roughly 14 to 241 days. Culture stimuli were overlapping spike peptide pools from SARS-CoV-2 and from the common cold coronaviruses HCoV-NL63, HCoV-OC43 and HCoV-229E. In control cultures, a CEFX viral epitope pool was used as positive control, an HIV-1 Nef peptide pool was used as negative control, or no peptide was added. In roughly nine COVID-19 convalescent patients and a handful of infection-naive healthy vaccine recipients, the spike-specific CD4+ TCR repertoire before mRNA vaccination was compared with the repertoire after mRNA vaccination. Broad study findings and their caveats: The study included relatively few convalescent patients and did not analyze early timepoints after natural infection. The median count of SARS-CoV-2-reactive clonotypes went up from 20 to 25 after infection to roughly 38 after vaccination, although the change was not significant. In convalescent patients, a median around 86% of post-vaccine SARS-CoV-2-reactive clones were detected only after vaccination, suggesting vaccine-specific priming. Of the vaccine-specific clones in convalescent patients, 304 of 307, or nearly all, reacted only to SARS-CoV-2 spike and did not cross-react with common cold coronaviruses.

Read against the paper, the sample's treatment or condition label means: approximately nine-day PBMC culture with coronavirus spike peptide pools or control peptides (ViraFEST assay). The ViraFEST assay was used in the study, in which antigen-specific T cells were expanded with peptide pools and expanded clonotypes were subsequently identified by TCR sequencing. The convalescent patients' positive SARS-CoV-2 PCR tests were from March to December 2020, which was before the Alpha, Beta and Delta variants emerged in the United States. Roughly 2 million PBMCs per well were cultured in IMDM with approximately 5% human AB serum and approximately 10 IU/ml IL-2, plus 10 ug/ml peptide pools. Half of the culture medium was replaced with fresh IL-2-containing medium on days 3 and 7. Once the cells had been in culture for about 10 days, the EasySep CD4+ T cell isolation kit was used to isolate CD4+ T cells by negative selection. PBMCs were separated from whole blood using Ficoll-Paque Plus gradient centrifugation and then either used fresh or cryopreserved at -140C. Each culture condition was generally run in triplicate wells.

Libraries were constructed by PCR. TCR sequencing of DNA from cultured CD4+ T cells used the Oncomine TCR Beta short-read assay at the Johns Hopkins FTIC core. The QIAamp micro DNA kit was used to extract genomic DNA from the cultured CD4+ T cells. Oncomine TCR Beta libraries made from cultured CD4+ T cells were pooled using unique dual indexes and sequenced on an Illumina iSeq 100. The source study handled its data this way. Non-productive sequences were removed, and CDR3s not starting with C, not ending with F or W, or shorter than 7 amino acids were discarded. Antigen-specific clonotypes were identified with the MANAFEST web application by comparing peptide-stimulated wells with reference and other culture wells. An FDR below 0.05, an odds ratio above 5, and a productive frequency above 0.1% in at least two of three replicate wells were required for clones to be considered positive. Cross-reactive clonotypes were defined as significantly expanded in both SARS-CoV-2 spike wells and at least one common cold coronavirus spike condition. Similarity between CDR3 sequences was evaluated in R version 3.6.1 using Levenshtein distances (stringdist) and unrooted phylogenetic trees (ape). TCRdb reran the public reads through fastp at Q25 and MiXCR, keeping productive beta chains. Identical CDR3 protein sequences are pooled into one entry, listed with their most common genes and DNA. It is TCRdb's table, rather than the study itself, that gives the V and J calls and clone size. This sample is represented by just under 20,000 distinct CDR3 sequences; about 44% of them were singletons. The ten largest clonotypes hold roughly 27% of the sample.

This sequence uses TRBV7-2 and TRBJ1-2; 9 middle bases align to TRBD1. This receptor was taken from a human donor who had recovered from COVID-19. Sequenced material: CD4+ T cells from blood, cultured in vitro, taken before SARS-CoV-2 vaccination. This receptor has the CDR3 CASSTRQGANYGYTF. The DNA sequence reads TGTGCCAGCAGCACCCGACAGGGGGCTAACTATGGCTACACCTTC.